This T cell receptor (beta chain) was sequenced during a study of T cells in Graves' hyperthyroidism and ophthalmopathy. Study-level results: The majority of expanded thyroid clonotypes above 0.001 also appeared in blood.

This clonotype was seen many times. The antigen is not known. Researchers amplified the TCR beta CDR3 regions from RNA transcripts. A first-round RT-PCR of the TCR CDR3 used the HTBI primer set. TCRdb independently ran MiXCR on the multiplex PCR reads; one entry per CDR3 protein. The sample lists approximately 560,000 distinct CDR3 sequences; less than 20% were seen once. Stable Graves' hyperthyroidism meant no ophthalmopathy progression within 18 months. The CDR3 runs to 15 residues. V gave up 1 base and J gave up 7 bases, with 17 bases separating them. This receptor was taken from a young woman with Graves' hyperthyroidism. The chain joins TRBV12-3 or TRBV12-4 to TRBJ2-7; a weak D match, TRBD1 (5 bases). Sequencing input: blood. The CDR3 reads CASSLVESRAREQYF. CDR3 DNA sequence: TGTGCCAGCAGTTTAGTCGAATCCAGGGCTAGAGAGCAGTACTTC.